Listed below are T cell receptor beta chains from one sample, sequenced in a study of control samples from healthy donors and cancer patients. Method: immunoSEQ multiplex PCR; TCRdb's copy keeps in-frame clones and lacks some. This table has roughly 130,000 clones, roughly 92% appearing once. Material for sequencing was blood. These receptors originate from a man aged 30 to 45 in good health. Both conserved end residues are trimmed from each CDR3.

J gene	V gene	CDR3 protein
TRBJ2-1	TRBV11-2	ASSRRLEEKYEQF
TRBJ2-7	TRBV5-1	ASSWSSAGGVEQY
TRBJ2-7	TRBV29-1	SVELRQGSYEQY
TRBJ2-1	TRBV27	ASSIGTSRYNEQF
TRBJ2-1	TRBV4-3	ASSQDWRVSYNEQF
TRBJ1-3	TRBV19	ASSGRSIGRGNTIY
TRBJ2-3	TRBV28	ASSVTSTQY
TRBJ2-7	TRBV7-7	ASTPSDRDRGSEQY
TRBJ1-5	TRBV19	ASSMLRTGLGNQPQH
TRBJ2-1	TRBV7-3	ASSLWGTSGYNEQF
TRBJ1-5	TRBV5-5	ASSLGHRLNQPQH
TRBJ1-4	TRBV19	ASSIASSGGEKLF
TRBJ2-3	TRBV2	ASRVPGGDTQY
TRBJ1-5	TRBV6-2/TRBV6-3	ASSGTGGVGQPQH
TRBJ2-3	TRBV7-3	ASSLGYGSTDTQY
TRBJ2-7	TRBV7-2	ASSRDRVAYEQY
TRBJ2-1	TRBV7-9	ASSSRQLKQF
TRBJ1-1	TRBV25-1	ASRTGGMNTEAF
TRBJ2-3	TRBV24-1	ATSAGTGATDTQY
TRBJ2-3	TRBV28	ASSYPGTDTQY
TRBJ2-2	TRBV9	ASSVGETGLPGELF
TRBJ2-7	TRBV5-5	ASSLASGSSYEQY
TRBJ2-7	TRBV27	ASSLGSGSLREQY
TRBJ1-3	TRBV25-1	ASSEGSVSGNTIY
TRBJ2-7	TRBV2	ASSERGVREFKQY
TRBJ1-1	TRBV6-5	ASSSEMNTEAF
TRBJ2-2	TRBV30	AWSVERGRWGHNTGELF
TRBJ1-1	TRBV27	ASSYGTLNTEAF
TRBJ2-7	TRBV19	ASSPPPVGQGTYEQY
TRBJ2-5	TRBV27	ASSPRGRAETQY
TRBJ2-1	TRBV7-2	ASSLTRDRGCNEQF
TRBJ1-1	TRBV19	ASSHRGGNTEAF
TRBJ1-1	TRBV12-3/TRBV12-4	ASSAREATEAF
TRBJ2-1	TRBV14	ASSQDLSLVRGPRYNEQF
TRBJ2-2	TRBV6-4	ASSLTSRGGELF